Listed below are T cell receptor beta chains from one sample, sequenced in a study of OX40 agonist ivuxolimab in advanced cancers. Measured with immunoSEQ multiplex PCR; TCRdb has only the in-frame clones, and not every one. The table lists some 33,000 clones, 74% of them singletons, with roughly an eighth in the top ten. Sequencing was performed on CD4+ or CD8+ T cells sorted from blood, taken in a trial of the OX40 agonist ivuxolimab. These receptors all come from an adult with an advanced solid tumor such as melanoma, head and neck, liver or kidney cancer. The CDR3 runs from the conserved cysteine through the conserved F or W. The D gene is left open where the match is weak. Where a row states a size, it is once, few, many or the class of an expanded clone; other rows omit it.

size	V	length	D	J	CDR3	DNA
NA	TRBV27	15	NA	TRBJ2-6	CASSFMGAGANVLTF	TGTGCCAGCAGTTTTATGGGGGCTGGGGCCAACGTCCTGACTTTC
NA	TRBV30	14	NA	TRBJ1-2	CAWSVGGRVGGYTF	TGTGCCTGGAGTGTAGGGGGTAGGGTAGGTGGCTACACCTTC
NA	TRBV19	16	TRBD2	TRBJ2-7	CASSRSGAPGANEQYF	TGTGCCAGTAGTCGGAGCGGGGCTCCAGGCGCCAACGAGCAGTACTTC
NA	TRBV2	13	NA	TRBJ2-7	CASVDRLAYEQYF	TGTGCCAGCGTTGACCGCCTAGCGTACGAGCAGTACTTC
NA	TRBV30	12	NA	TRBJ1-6	CAWRDSYSPLHF	TGTGCCTGGAGGGACAGCTATTCACCCCTCCACTTT
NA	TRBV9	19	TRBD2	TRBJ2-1	CASSAPATSGTSSYNEQFF	TGTGCCAGCAGCGCCCCCGCGACTAGCGGTACATCATCCTACAATGAGCAGTTCTTC
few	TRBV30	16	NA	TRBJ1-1	CAWSIPLGFGNTEAFF	TGTGCCTGGAGTATACCTCTCGGGTTTGGGAACACTGAAGCTTTCTTT
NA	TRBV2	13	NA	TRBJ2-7	CASRRDSAPEQYF	TGTGCCAGCAGACGCGACTCCGCTCCCGAGCAGTACTTC
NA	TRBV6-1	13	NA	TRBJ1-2	CASGFEHHYGYTF	TGTGCCAGCGGATTTGAACACCACTATGGCTACACCTTC
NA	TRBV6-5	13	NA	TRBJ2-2	CASIQLSTGELFF	TGTGCCAGCATACAGTTAAGCACCGGGGAGCTGTTTTTT
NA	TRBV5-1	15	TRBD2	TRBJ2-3	CASSLAGARTDTQYF	TGCGCCAGCAGCTTAGCGGGGGCTCGCACAGATACGCAGTATTTT
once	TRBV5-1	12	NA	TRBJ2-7	CASSGSAEEQYF	TGCGCCAGCTCAGGATCGGCTGAAGAGCAGTACTTC
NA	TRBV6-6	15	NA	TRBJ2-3	CASESTSSSADTQYF	TGTGCCAGCGAGTCTACTTCTTCTAGCGCAGATACGCAGTATTTT
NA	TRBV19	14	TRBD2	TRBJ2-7	CASSQAGNIYEQYF	TGTGCCAGTAGTCAAGCGGGGAACATCTACGAGCAGTACTTC
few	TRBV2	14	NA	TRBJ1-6	CASRAGQDNSPLHF	TGTGCCAGCAGGGCGGGGCAGGATAATTCACCCCTCCACTTT
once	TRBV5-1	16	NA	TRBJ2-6	CASSLTAVIGANVLTF	TGCGCCAGCAGCTTGACAGCTGTAATTGGGGCCAACGTCCTGACTTTC
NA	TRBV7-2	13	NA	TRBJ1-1	CASSLYGGAEAFF	TGTGCCAGCAGCTTATATGGGGGTGCTGAAGCTTTCTTT
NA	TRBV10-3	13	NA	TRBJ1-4	CAISDRKDEKLFF	TGTGCCATCAGTGACAGGAAAGATGAAAAACTGTTTTTT
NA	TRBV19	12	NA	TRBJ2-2	CASSEATGELFF	TGTGCCAGTAGTGAAGCGACCGGGGAGCTGTTTTTT
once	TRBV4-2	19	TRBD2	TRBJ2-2	CASSQDILAGGFNTGELFF	TGTGCCAGCAGCCAAGATATACTAGCGGGGGGTTTTAACACCGGGGAGCTGTTTTTT
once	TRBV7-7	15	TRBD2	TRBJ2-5	CASSFRTSGGETQYF	TGTGCCAGCAGCTTCCGGACTAGCGGGGGAGAGACCCAGTACTTC
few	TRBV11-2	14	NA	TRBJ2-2	CASRPQRGTGELFF	TGTGCCAGCAGACCGCAACGGGGCACCGGGGAGCTGTTTTTT
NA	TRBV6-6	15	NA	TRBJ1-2	CASSGRDTINYGYTF	TGTGCCAGCAGTGGCCGGGACACCATTAACTATGGCTACACCTTC
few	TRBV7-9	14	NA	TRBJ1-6	CASSLNRGNSPLHF	TGTGCCAGCAGCTTAAATAGGGGAAATTCACCCCTCCACTTT
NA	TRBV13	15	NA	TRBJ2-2	CASSLEVGRTGELFF	TGTGCCAGCAGCTTAGAGGTGGGGAGAACCGGGGAGCTGTTTTTT
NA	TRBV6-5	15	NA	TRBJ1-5	CASSYSNGRNQPQHF	TGTGCCAGCAGTTACTCGAACGGCAGAAATCAGCCCCAGCATTTT
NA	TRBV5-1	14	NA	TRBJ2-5	CASSLADSRETQYF	TGCGCCAGCAGCTTGGCCGACAGCCGAGAGACCCAGTACTTC
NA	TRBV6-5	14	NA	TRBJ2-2	CASSWGVRAGELFF	TGTGCCAGCAGTTGGGGCGTAAGGGCCGGGGAGCTGTTTTTT
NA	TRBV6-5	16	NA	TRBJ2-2	CASSYSTKKGTGELFF	TGTGCCAGCAGTTACTCGACCAAAAAGGGAACCGGGGAGCTGTTTTTT
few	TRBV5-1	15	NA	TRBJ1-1	CASSLVGLRNTEAFF	TGCGCCAGCAGCTTGGTGGGTCTGCGGAACACTGAAGCTTTCTTT
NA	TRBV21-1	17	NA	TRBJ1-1	CASSKEPSGQGYTEAFF	TGTGCCAGCAGCAAAGAACCCTCCGGACAGGGGTACACTGAAGCTTTCTTT
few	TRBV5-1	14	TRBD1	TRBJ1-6	CASSSRDRDSPLHF	TGCGCCAGCAGCAGCCGGGACAGGGATTCACCCCTCCACTTT
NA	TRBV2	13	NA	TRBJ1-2	CASRGQTNYGYTF	TGTGCCAGCAGAGGACAGACCAACTATGGCTACACCTTC
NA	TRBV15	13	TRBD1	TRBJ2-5	CATTGLVQETQYF	TGTGCTACGACAGGGCTGGTCCAAGAGACCCAGTACTTC
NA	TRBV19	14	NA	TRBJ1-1	CASTRIPGNTEAFF	TGTGCCAGTACCCGAATTCCAGGGAACACTGAAGCTTTCTTT
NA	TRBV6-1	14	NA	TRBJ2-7	CASSETWAGPVQYF	TGTGCCAGCAGTGAAACCTGGGCAGGTCCGGTACAGTACTTC
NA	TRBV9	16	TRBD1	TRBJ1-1	CASSVGTGKWDTEAFF	TGTGCCAGCAGCGTTGGGACAGGGAAATGGGACACTGAAGCTTTCTTT
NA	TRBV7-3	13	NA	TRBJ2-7	CASSLPSRDEQYF	TGTGCCAGCAGCCTACCCTCTCGAGACGAGCAGTACTTC
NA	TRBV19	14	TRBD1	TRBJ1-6	CASRPTGANSPLHF	TGTGCCAGTAGACCAACAGGGGCGAATTCACCCCTCCACTTT
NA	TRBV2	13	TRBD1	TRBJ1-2	CASSKGTGQGYTF	TGTGCCAGCAGTAAAGGGACAGGGCAAGGCTACACCTTC
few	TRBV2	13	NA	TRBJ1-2	CASSREFNYGYTF	TGTGCCAGCAGTAGGGAGTTTAACTATGGCTACACCTTC
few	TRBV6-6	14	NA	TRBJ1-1	CASRIQGLGTEAFF	TGTGCCAGCAGGATACAGGGATTAGGAACTGAAGCTTTCTTT
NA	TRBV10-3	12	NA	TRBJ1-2	CAISESRDGYTF	TGTGCCATCAGTGAGTCTAGGGATGGCTACACCTTC
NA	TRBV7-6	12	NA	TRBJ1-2	CASSSRQEGYTF	TGTGCCAGCAGCTCCCGCCAGGAAGGCTACACCTTC
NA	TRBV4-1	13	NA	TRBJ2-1	CASSQARSNEQFF	TGCGCCAGCAGCCAAGCGAGAAGCAATGAGCAGTTCTTC
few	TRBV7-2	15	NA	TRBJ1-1	CASRRDRRLNTEAFF	TGTGCCAGCAGAAGAGACCGACGCTTGAACACTGAAGCTTTCTTT
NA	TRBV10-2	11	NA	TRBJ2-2	CASSFSGELFF	TGCGCCAGCAGTTTTTCCGGGGAGCTGTTTTTT
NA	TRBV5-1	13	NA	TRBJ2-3	CASSARGRDTQYF	TGCGCCAGCAGCGCCCGGGGGCGAGATACGCAGTATTTT
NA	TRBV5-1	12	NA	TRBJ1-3	CASSQQGNTIYF	TGCGCCAGCAGCCAACAGGGAAACACCATATATTTT
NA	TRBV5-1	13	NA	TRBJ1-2	CASSLGLFYGYTF	TGCGCCAGCAGCTTGGGACTTTTCTATGGCTACACCTTC
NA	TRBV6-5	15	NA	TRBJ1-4	CASSYMLRHNEKLFF	TGTGCCAGCAGTTACATGTTACGGCACAATGAAAAACTGTTTTTT
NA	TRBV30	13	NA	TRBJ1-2	CAWSVGDRVRYTF	TGTGCCTGGAGTGTAGGAGATAGGGTTCGCTACACCTTC
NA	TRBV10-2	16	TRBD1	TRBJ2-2	CASSSFSTGRTGELFF	TGCGCCAGCAGTAGTTTTTCGACAGGGCGCACCGGGGAGCTGTTTTTT